The rows below give T cell receptor beta chains drawn from one sample of a study of T-cell memory formation after mild COVID-19. TCRdb reprocessed the 5' RACE reads via MiXCR and lists one record per CDR3 protein. The sample lists under 150,000 distinct CDR3 sequences; 22% were seen once. Sequenced input: PBMCs or a T cell subset sorted from them (not recorded which). Receptor source: a man between 18 and 29 years old who had mild COVID-19 (a few samples of this study predate the infection). Cell type and time point are not known. CDR3s include the opening cysteine and the closing phenylalanine or tryptophan. A D gene is named only where the DNA matches it firmly. Clone size appears in some rows only: once, few, many, or a class for an expanded clone.

d_gene: TRBD1
v_gene: TRBV12-3/TRBV12-4
abundance: many
j_gene: TRBJ2-3
CDR3nt: TGTGCCAGCAGTTCTACAGGGGCAACGGGGCTCGATACGCAGTATTTT
CDR3aa: CASSSTGATGLDTQYF

d_gene: NA
v_gene: TRBV27
abundance: NA
j_gene: TRBJ1-5
CDR3nt: TGTGCCAGCAGTTTTTTAGGTCAGCCCCAGCATTTT
CDR3aa: CASSFLGQPQHF

d_gene: TRBD1
v_gene: TRBV7-9
abundance: few
j_gene: TRBJ2-7
CDR3nt: TGTGCCAGCAGCCAGAAGGGACAGTCTTCCTACGAGCAGTACTTC
CDR3aa: CASSQKGQSSYEQYF

d_gene: TRBD1
v_gene: TRBV28
abundance: NA
j_gene: TRBJ1-5
CDR3nt: TGTGCCAGCAGTCTTCCGGGCCAGGGGGGGCAGAAGCCCCAGCATTTT
CDR3aa: CASSLPGQGGQKPQHF

d_gene: TRBD2
v_gene: TRBV7-3
abundance: NA
j_gene: TRBJ2-3
CDR3nt: TGTGCCAGCAGCGAAACTAGCGGGGGGGCCTCCCGCACAGATACGCAGTATTTT
CDR3aa: CASSETSGGASRTDTQYF

d_gene: NA
v_gene: TRBV5-1
abundance: NA
j_gene: TRBJ1-2
CDR3nt: TGCGCCAGCAGCTTCACCGGGGTCGGTGGCTACACCTTC
CDR3aa: CASSFTGVGGYTF

d_gene: NA
v_gene: TRBV13
abundance: NA
j_gene: TRBJ2-2
CDR3nt: TGTGCCAGCAGCTTAGTGGCCAACGGGGAGCTGTTTTTT
CDR3aa: CASSLVANGELFF

d_gene: TRBD1
v_gene: TRBV3-1
abundance: few
j_gene: TRBJ2-3
CDR3nt: TGTGCCAGCAGCGACAACCGGGACAGGAGCACAGATACGCAGTATTTT
CDR3aa: CASSDNRDRSTDTQYF

d_gene: NA
v_gene: TRBV11-2
abundance: few
j_gene: TRBJ1-2
CDR3nt: TGTGCCAGCAGCTTGGACAACTATGGCTACACCTTC
CDR3aa: CASSLDNYGYTF

d_gene: NA
v_gene: TRBV12-3/TRBV12-4
abundance: NA
j_gene: TRBJ1-5
CDR3nt: TGTGCCAGCAGTTTCGAGGGCCTGGCGAGGGCCCAGCATTTT
CDR3aa: CASSFEGLARAQHF

d_gene: NA
v_gene: TRBV5-6
abundance: few
j_gene: TRBJ2-7
CDR3nt: TGTGCCAGCAGCTGGGCACGCGAGCAGTACTTC
CDR3aa: CASSWAREQYF

d_gene: TRBD2
v_gene: TRBV6-2/TRBV6-3
abundance: NA
j_gene: TRBJ2-7
CDR3nt: TGTGCCAGCTCGCAGCGGGGGCCCTTGGAGCAGTACTTC
CDR3aa: CASSQRGPLEQYF

d_gene: TRBD1
v_gene: TRBV2
abundance: NA
j_gene: TRBJ2-2
CDR3nt: TGTGCCAGCACCGACAGGGGGACATCCGCCGGGGAGCTGTTTTTT
CDR3aa: CASTDRGTSAGELFF

d_gene: TRBD1
v_gene: TRBV4-3
abundance: few
j_gene: TRBJ2-5
CDR3nt: TGCGCCAGCAGCCAAGGGACAGGGGCCGAGACCCAGTACTTC
CDR3aa: CASSQGTGAETQYF

d_gene: NA
v_gene: TRBV6-6
abundance: few
j_gene: TRBJ1-5
CDR3nt: TGTGCCAGCAGTTACTCGTTAGAGGACAACTATAGCAATCAGCCCCAGCATTTT
CDR3aa: CASSYSLEDNYSNQPQHF

d_gene: TRBD1
v_gene: TRBV12-3/TRBV12-4
abundance: few
j_gene: TRBJ1-2
CDR3nt: TGTGCCAGCAGTTGGACAGGTGCCACCCATGGCTACACCTTC
CDR3aa: CASSWTGATHGYTF

d_gene: TRBD2
v_gene: TRBV2
abundance: NA
j_gene: TRBJ2-1
CDR3nt: TGTGCCAGCAGTGAGAAGGGACTAGCGGGGGGACGAGCTTACAATGAGCAGTTCTTC
CDR3aa: CASSEKGLAGGRAYNEQFF

d_gene: TRBD2
v_gene: TRBV7-6
abundance: many
j_gene: TRBJ2-7
CDR3nt: TGTGCCAGCAGCTTAAGCGCGGGGGATTACGAGCAGTACTTC
CDR3aa: CASSLSAGDYEQYF

d_gene: NA
v_gene: TRBV21-1
abundance: few
j_gene: TRBJ2-3
CDR3nt: TGTGCCAGCAGCAAAGACGCGAGCGGGGGGCTACCCACAGATACGCAGTATTTT
CDR3aa: CASSKDASGGLPTDTQYF

d_gene: NA
v_gene: TRBV7-2
abundance: NA
j_gene: TRBJ1-1
CDR3nt: TGTGCCAGCAGCTTTGCTGTTGACACTGAAGCTTTCTTT
CDR3aa: CASSFAVDTEAFF

d_gene: NA
v_gene: TRBV7-6
abundance: few
j_gene: TRBJ2-3
CDR3nt: TGTGCCAGCAGCTTAGCGGGAGCTAGCACAGATACGCAGTATTTT
CDR3aa: CASSLAGASTDTQYF

d_gene: TRBD2
v_gene: TRBV6-6
abundance: few
j_gene: TRBJ2-1
CDR3nt: TGTGCCAGCAGTTACTCGAGGGAGTCTAGCGGGGGGGGGAGGAGGCTCAATGAGCAGTTCTTC
CDR3aa: CASSYSRESSGGGRRLNEQFF

d_gene: NA
v_gene: TRBV29-1
abundance: few
j_gene: TRBJ2-7
CDR3nt: TGCAGCGTCGAATCGACTGACTCCTACGAGCAGTACTTC
CDR3aa: CSVESTDSYEQYF

d_gene: NA
v_gene: TRBV12-3/TRBV12-4
abundance: few
j_gene: TRBJ2-3
CDR3nt: TGTGCCAGCAGTCCTCACACAGATACGCAGTATTTT
CDR3aa: CASSPHTDTQYF

d_gene: NA
v_gene: TRBV7-2
abundance: NA
j_gene: TRBJ1-6
CDR3nt: TGTGCCAGCAGGTCCCATTTGAGGGGCCTCCTCTCGGGTTCACCCCTCCACTTT
CDR3aa: CASRSHLRGLLSGSPLHF

d_gene: TRBD1
v_gene: TRBV12-3/TRBV12-4
abundance: NA
j_gene: TRBJ2-3
CDR3nt: TGTGCCAGCACCGCAGGGGGCCCCACAGATACGCAGTATTTT
CDR3aa: CASTAGGPTDTQYF

d_gene: NA
v_gene: TRBV6-2/TRBV6-3
abundance: NA
j_gene: TRBJ2-3
CDR3nt: TGTGCCAGCAGTTACGTACGGCGATTAGATACGCAGTATTTT
CDR3aa: CASSYVRRLDTQYF

d_gene: NA
v_gene: TRBV20-1
abundance: NA
j_gene: TRBJ2-1
CDR3nt: TGCAGTGCCCGAGGTCCGGGACTGGCCCGAGATGAGCAGTTCTTC
CDR3aa: CSARGPGLARDEQFF

d_gene: NA
v_gene: TRBV7-9
abundance: few
j_gene: TRBJ2-2
CDR3nt: TGTGCCAGCAGCTTAGCACCAGGGCGCACCGGGGAGCTGTTTTTT
CDR3aa: CASSLAPGRTGELFF

d_gene: TRBD2
v_gene: TRBV5-5
abundance: few
j_gene: TRBJ2-3
CDR3nt: TGTGCCAGCAGCCCCGGACTAGCGTGGGTTATTCAAAGCATGGATACGCAGTATTTT
CDR3aa: CASSPGLAWVIQSMDTQYF

d_gene: NA
v_gene: TRBV18
abundance: few
j_gene: TRBJ1-1
CDR3nt: TGTGCCAGCTCACTTACAGGGCGCGGAGGGGAAGCTTTCTTT
CDR3aa: CASSLTGRGGEAFF

d_gene: NA
v_gene: TRBV6-6
abundance: NA
j_gene: TRBJ2-2
CDR3nt: TGTGCCAGCAGAGAAGACATATCGGGTGACATTAACACCGGGGAGCTGTTTTTT
CDR3aa: CASREDISGDINTGELFF

d_gene: NA
v_gene: TRBV7-6
abundance: NA
j_gene: TRBJ2-5
CDR3nt: TGTGCCAGCAGCCCACCGAACCTTCAAGAGACCCAGTACTTC
CDR3aa: CASSPPNLQETQYF

d_gene: NA
v_gene: TRBV7-2
abundance: few
j_gene: TRBJ2-2
CDR3nt: TGTGCCAGCAGCCCTCCCCCGGGAGCGAACACCGGGGAGCTGTTTTTT
CDR3aa: CASSPPPGANTGELFF

d_gene: NA
v_gene: TRBV5-4
abundance: few
j_gene: TRBJ1-2
CDR3nt: TGTGCCAGCAGCACGGAAGGGATCGTCTATGGCTACACCTTC
CDR3aa: CASSTEGIVYGYTF

d_gene: NA
v_gene: TRBV12-3/TRBV12-4
abundance: few
j_gene: TRBJ2-1
CDR3nt: TGTGCCAGCAGTCGAGCGGGCTCCTACAATGAGCAGTTCTTC
CDR3aa: CASSRAGSYNEQFF

d_gene: NA
v_gene: TRBV5-6
abundance: NA
j_gene: TRBJ1-2
CDR3nt: TGTGCCAGCAGCTTGGAAGAGAACTATGGCTACACCTTC
CDR3aa: CASSLEENYGYTF

d_gene: NA
v_gene: TRBV7-9
abundance: NA
j_gene: TRBJ1-1
CDR3nt: TGTGCCAGCAGCTCCATTCGACCAGAGCCCGTAGGGGAAGATGAAGCTTTCTTT
CDR3aa: CASSSIRPEPVGEDEAFF